The rows below give T cell receptor beta chains drawn from one sample of a study of radiotherapy plus CTLA-4 blockade in lung cancer. Measured with immunoSEQ multiplex PCR; TCRdb has only the in-frame clones, and not every one. The sample contains tens of thousands of clones, around 90% of which appear only once. The starting material was peripheral blood, obtained from a patient treated with radiotherapy plus ipilimumab. These receptors originate from a human donor with non-small cell lung cancer that progressed on radiotherapy plus ipilimumab. Both conserved end residues are trimmed from each CDR3.

v_gene: TRBV11-2; CDR3aa: ASSLGLGQERSYGYT
v_gene: TRBV11-3; CDR3aa: ASSLMAGEPYNEQF
v_gene: TRBV5-5; CDR3aa: ASGQQSHNEQF
v_gene: TRBV28; CDR3aa: ASSLRGRRVWNGYT
v_gene: TRBV23-1; CDR3aa: ASGPGQGRDQPQH
v_gene: TRBV9; CDR3aa: ASSVSQEINYGYT
v_gene: TRBV5-8; CDR3aa: ASSLGDRDYNEQF
v_gene: TRBV6-1; CDR3aa: ASSGSFGETQY
v_gene: TRBV27; CDR3aa: ASSPSPGLDGYT
v_gene: TRBV12-5; CDR3aa: ASGSEAGTEAF
v_gene: TRBV5-1; CDR3aa: ASSLDDWTLYEQY
v_gene: TRBV12-2; CDR3aa: AKILAGRPDNEQF
v_gene: TRBV7-6; CDR3aa: ASSSLGYNEQF
v_gene: TRBV25-1; CDR3aa: ASSTRLRDLRETQY
v_gene: TRBV25-1; CDR3aa: ASSEGFRGNTGAF
v_gene: TRBV19; CDR3aa: AYRENYGYT
v_gene: TRBV5-6; CDR3aa: ASSFRAGNNEQF
v_gene: TRBV28; CDR3aa: ASSPLRGAHYGYT
v_gene: TRBV28; CDR3aa: ASRTGGANTEAF
v_gene: TRBV18; CDR3aa: ASSPTPGQGGATNEKLF
v_gene: TRBV12-5; CDR3aa: ASGLVRYGNSEGNQPQH
v_gene: TRBV9; CDR3aa: ASSVTGELF
v_gene: TRBV6-5; CDR3aa: ASRGQGNQPQH
v_gene: TRBV6-6; CDR3aa: ASTQDSYNQPQH
v_gene: TRBV28; CDR3aa: ASIGGSSYNEQF
v_gene: TRBV10-3; CDR3aa: AISLEGSTDTQY
v_gene: TRBV19; CDR3aa: ASRYTGELF
v_gene: TRBV5-8; CDR3aa: ASLKRGGADTQY
v_gene: TRBV9; CDR3aa: ASSKGGGETQY
v_gene: TRBV5-1; CDR3aa: ASSTDRGRRSYGHT
v_gene: TRBV10-1; CDR3aa: ASSERRATDTQY
v_gene: TRBV30; CDR3aa: AWSFVTEAF
v_gene: TRBV5-6; CDR3aa: ASSLSVRTGVITEAF
v_gene: TRBV2; CDR3aa: ASSDGAGYT
v_gene: TRBV28; CDR3aa: ASSLSDLIMNTEAF
v_gene: TRBV11-2; CDR3aa: ASSDRDRGRNEQF
v_gene: TRBV6-5; CDR3aa: ASSSQGQGANQPQH
v_gene: TRBV7-6; CDR3aa: ASSSTLWGKQETQY
v_gene: TRBV2; CDR3aa: ASSVVGFQNEQF
v_gene: TRBV9; CDR3aa: ASSESGQVNNEQF
v_gene: TRBV6-1; CDR3aa: VSSDIDYNEQF
v_gene: TRBV28; CDR3aa: ASGIRDRGGNTEAF
v_gene: TRBV11-1; CDR3aa: ASSSSGSYEQY
v_gene: TRBV19; CDR3aa: ASSNYRLAGGNYNEQF
v_gene: TRBV7-3; CDR3aa: ASSFGTGTEAF
v_gene: TRBV5-4; CDR3aa: ASSRGASTTNEKLF